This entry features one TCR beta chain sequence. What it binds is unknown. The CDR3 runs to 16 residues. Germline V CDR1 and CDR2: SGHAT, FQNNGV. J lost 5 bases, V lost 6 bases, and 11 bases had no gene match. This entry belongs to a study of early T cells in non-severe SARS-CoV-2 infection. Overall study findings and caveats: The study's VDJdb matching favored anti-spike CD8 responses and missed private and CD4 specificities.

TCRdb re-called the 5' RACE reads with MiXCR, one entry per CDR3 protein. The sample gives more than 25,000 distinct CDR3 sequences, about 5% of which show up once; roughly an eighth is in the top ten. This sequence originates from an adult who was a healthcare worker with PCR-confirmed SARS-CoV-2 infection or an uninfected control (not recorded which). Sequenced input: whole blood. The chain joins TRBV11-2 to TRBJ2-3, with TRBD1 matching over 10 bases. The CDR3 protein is CASSQRGTGAKDTQYF. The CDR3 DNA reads TGTGCCAGCAGTCAGAGGGGGACAGGGGCAAAAGATACGCAGTATTTT.